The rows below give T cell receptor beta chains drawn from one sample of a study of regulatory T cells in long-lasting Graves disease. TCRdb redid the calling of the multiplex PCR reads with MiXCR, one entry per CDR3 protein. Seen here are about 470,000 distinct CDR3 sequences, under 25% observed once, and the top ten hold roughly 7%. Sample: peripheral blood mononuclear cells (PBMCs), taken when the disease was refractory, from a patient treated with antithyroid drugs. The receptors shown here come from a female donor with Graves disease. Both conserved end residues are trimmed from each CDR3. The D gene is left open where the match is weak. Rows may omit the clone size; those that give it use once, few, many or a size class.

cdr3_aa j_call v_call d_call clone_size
AWSVPGLTPPGYT TRBJ1-2 TRBV30 - many
AWTGTNTEAF TRBJ1-1 TRBV30 - few
ASTPYRGYGYT TRBJ1-2 TRBV28 - many
ASSIVPNQPQH TRBJ1-5 TRBV19 - -
ASSETGGGYGYT TRBJ1-2 TRBV2 - many
ASSDRPYEQY TRBJ2-7 TRBV6-1 - few
ASSGGYGANTEAF TRBJ1-1 TRBV6-1 - many
ASSLGLSEAF TRBJ1-1 TRBV5-1 - many
SARGALEKLF TRBJ1-4 TRBV20-1 - many
ASSRSGVGGAF TRBJ1-1 TRBV7-2 - many
SAIAGHYGYT TRBJ1-2 TRBV20-1 - many
AIKDGEDRELF TRBJ2-2 TRBV10-3 - -
ASSVGDRPYEQY TRBJ2-7 TRBV9 TRBD1 -
ASGQGEDEQY TRBJ2-7 TRBV27 TRBD1 -
ASTRGVGHGSLGEQY TRBJ2-7 TRBV11-2 - many
SARRLENTEAF TRBJ1-1 TRBV20-1 - once
ASSRGGSQVNTEAF TRBJ1-1 TRBV12-3/TRBV12-4 - many
ASSYYSGVFVAF TRBJ1-1 TRBV6-9 - -
ASSGGPESSYEQY TRBJ2-7 TRBV6-1 - many
ASSLQGTENTEAF TRBJ1-1 TRBV2 TRBD1 many
ASRPSLANQPQH TRBJ1-5 TRBV28 - few
ASRFTGTILYEQY TRBJ2-7 TRBV5-6 TRBD2 -
SAGQAPYGYT TRBJ1-2 TRBV20-1 TRBD1 many